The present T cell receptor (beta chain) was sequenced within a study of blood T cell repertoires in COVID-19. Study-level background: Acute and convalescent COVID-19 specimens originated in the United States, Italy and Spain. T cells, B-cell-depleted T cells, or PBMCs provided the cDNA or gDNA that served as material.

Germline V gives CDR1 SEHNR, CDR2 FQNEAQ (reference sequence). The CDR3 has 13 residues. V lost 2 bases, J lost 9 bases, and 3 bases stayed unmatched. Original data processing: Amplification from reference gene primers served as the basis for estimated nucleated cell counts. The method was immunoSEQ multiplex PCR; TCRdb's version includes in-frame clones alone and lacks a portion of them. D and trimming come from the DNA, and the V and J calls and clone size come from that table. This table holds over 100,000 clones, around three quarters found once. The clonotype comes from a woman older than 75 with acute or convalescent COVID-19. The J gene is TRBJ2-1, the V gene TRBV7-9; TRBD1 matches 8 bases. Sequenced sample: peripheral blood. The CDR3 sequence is CASSLFQGAEQFF. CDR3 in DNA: TGTGCCAGCAGCTTATTCCAGGGGGCTGAGCAGTTCTTC.